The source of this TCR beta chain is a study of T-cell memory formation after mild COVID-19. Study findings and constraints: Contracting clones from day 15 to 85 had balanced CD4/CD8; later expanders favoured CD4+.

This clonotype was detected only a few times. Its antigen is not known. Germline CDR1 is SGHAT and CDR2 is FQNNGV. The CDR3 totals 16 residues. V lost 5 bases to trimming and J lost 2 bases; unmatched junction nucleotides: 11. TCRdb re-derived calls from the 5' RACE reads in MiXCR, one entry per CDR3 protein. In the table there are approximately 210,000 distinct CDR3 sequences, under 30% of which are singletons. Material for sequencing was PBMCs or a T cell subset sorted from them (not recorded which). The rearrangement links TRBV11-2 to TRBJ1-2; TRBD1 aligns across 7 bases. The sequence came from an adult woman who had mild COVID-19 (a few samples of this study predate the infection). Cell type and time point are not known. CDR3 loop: CASSPGGSARNYGYTF. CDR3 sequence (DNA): TGTGCCAGCAGCCCAGGGGGATCGGCTAGGAACTATGGCTACACCTTC.